Detailed here is one T cell receptor (beta chain). The data are from a study of T cells expressing NK-cell markers. Study-wide background: The authors derived TCR beta repertoires from sorted CD3+CD56+NKG2C+, CD3+CD56+NKG2C- and CD3+CD56-NKG2C+ T cells.

TCRdb reprocessed the 5' RACE reads and reports one entry per CDR3 protein, with no DNA. This sample's clone table lists about 300,000 distinct CDR3 sequences. Germline V gives CDR1 SEHNR, CDR2 FQNEAQ (reference sequence). The CDR3 covers 15 residues. This sequence joins TRBV7-9 and TRBJ1-2; TCRdb's assignment of TRBD1 cannot be checked, as there is no DNA. This clonotype originated in a woman aged 18 to 75 in good health. Sequenced input: blood T cells: a sorted CD56 or NKG2C T cell subset, CD4+ or CD8+ T cells, or bulk PBMC T cells (not recorded which). The CDR3 spells CASSLGSAGGYGYTF.